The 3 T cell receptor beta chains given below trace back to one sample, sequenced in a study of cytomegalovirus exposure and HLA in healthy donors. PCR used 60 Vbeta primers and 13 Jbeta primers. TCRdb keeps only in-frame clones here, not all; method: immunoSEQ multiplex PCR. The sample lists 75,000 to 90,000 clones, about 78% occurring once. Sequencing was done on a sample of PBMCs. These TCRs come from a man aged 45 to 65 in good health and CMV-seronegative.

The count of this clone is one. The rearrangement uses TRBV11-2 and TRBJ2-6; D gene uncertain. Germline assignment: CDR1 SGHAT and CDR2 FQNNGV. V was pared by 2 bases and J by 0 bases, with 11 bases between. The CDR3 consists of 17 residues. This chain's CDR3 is CASSLIDKFSGANVLTF. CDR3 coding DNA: TGTGCCAGCAGCTTAATTGACAAATTCTCTGGGGCCAACGTCCTGACTTTC.

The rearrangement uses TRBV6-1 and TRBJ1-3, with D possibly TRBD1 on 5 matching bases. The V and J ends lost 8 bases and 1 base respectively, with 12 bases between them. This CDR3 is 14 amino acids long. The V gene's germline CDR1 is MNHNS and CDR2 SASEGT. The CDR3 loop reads CASGVGTSGNTIYF. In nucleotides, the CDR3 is TGTGCCAGCGGGGTCGGGACTTCTGGAAACACCATATATTTT.

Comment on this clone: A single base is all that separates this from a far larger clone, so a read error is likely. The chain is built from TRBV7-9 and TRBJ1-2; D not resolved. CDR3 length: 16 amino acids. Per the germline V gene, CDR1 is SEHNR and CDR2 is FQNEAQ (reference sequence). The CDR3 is CSSSLDAGMANYGYTF. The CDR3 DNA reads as TGTTCCAGCAGCTTGGATGCGGGGATGGCTAACTATGGCTACACCTTC.